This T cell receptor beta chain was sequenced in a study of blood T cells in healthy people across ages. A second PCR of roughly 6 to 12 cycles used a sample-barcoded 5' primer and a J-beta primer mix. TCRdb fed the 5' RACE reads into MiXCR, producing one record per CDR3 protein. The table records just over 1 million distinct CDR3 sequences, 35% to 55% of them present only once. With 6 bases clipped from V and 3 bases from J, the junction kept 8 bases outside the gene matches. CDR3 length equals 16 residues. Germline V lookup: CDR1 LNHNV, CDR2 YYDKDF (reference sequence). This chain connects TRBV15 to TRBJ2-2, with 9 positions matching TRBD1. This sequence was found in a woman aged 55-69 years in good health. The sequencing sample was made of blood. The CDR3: CATRKSRQGDTGELFF. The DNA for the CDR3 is TGTGCCACCAGGAAATCCCGACAGGGGGACACCGGGGAGCTGTTTTTT.